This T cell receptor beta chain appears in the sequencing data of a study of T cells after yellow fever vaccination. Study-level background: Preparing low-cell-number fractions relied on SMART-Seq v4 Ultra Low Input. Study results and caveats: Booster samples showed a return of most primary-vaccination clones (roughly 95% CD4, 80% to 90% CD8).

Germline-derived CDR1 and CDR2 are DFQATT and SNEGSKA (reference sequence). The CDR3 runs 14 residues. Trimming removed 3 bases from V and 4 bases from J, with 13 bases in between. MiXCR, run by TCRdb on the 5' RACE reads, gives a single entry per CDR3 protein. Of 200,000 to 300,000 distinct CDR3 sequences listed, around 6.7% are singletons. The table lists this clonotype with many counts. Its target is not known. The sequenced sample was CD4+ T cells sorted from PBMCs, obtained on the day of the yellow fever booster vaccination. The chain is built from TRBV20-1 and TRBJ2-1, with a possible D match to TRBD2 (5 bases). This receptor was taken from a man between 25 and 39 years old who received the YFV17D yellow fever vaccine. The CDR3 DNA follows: TGCAGTGCTAGGTCCCAGCGGACTTACAATGAGCAGTTCTTC. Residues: CSARSQRTYNEQFF.